What follows are 20 T cell receptor beta chains derived from one specimen sequenced in a study of control samples from healthy donors and cancer patients (dated by TCRdb to the early 2020s). The method behind the library was the immunoSEQ multiplex PCR assay. Held by TCRdb, this immuneACCESS table contains in-frame sequences only and omits some clones. Under half of the omission traces to an unresolved V gene where checked; the cause of the rest is unknown. The table for this sample lists roughly 80,000 clones; around nine tenths of them were counted only once. Under 2% of the sample comes from the top ten. The sample taken for sequencing was PBMCs. These receptors came from a woman aged 60-75 years with head and neck cancer.

This clone was recorded a few times. The rearrangement uses TRBV20-1 and TRBJ1-5; maybe TRBD1 (5 bases). Trimming took 3 bases from V and 4 from J, leaving 7 bases between them. CDR1 and CDR2 from the germline V gene are DFQATT and SNEGSKA (reference sequence). This CDR3 comprises 12 residues. Here the CDR3 DNA reads TGCAGTGCTAGTGGGGGGAATCAGCCCCAGCATTTT. Protein: CSASGGNQPQHF.

The gene calls are TRBV5-6 and TRBJ2-1; D is unclear. CDR1 is SGHDT, CDR2 YYEEEE, per germline. The CDR3 length is 15 residues. V was pared by 1 base and J by 2 bases, with 10 bases between. CDR3 loop: CASSLRLGPYNEQFF. The DNA of the CDR3 is TGTGCCAGCAGCTTGCGCCTGGGTCCCTACAATGAGCAGTTCTTC.

The chain joins TRBV30 to TRBJ2-1; 7 bases are shared with TRBD2. CDR1 is GTSNPN, CDR2 SVGIG, per germline (reference sequence). The CDR3 has 16 amino acids. V lost 0 bases, J lost 1 base, and 6 bases stayed unmatched. The CDR3 reads CAWSVPGGRSYNEQFF. The DNA of the CDR3 is TGTGCCTGGAGTGTTCCGGGCGGGAGATCCTACAATGAGCAGTTCTTC.

The chain couples TRBV18 to TRBJ1-6, with 9 bases aligning to TRBD1. V dropped 4 bases and J dropped 7; count of bases not matched to a gene: 5. The germline V gene encodes CDR1 KGHSH and CDR2 LQKENI. This CDR3 is 15 amino acids long. Written as DNA, the CDR3 is TGTGCCAGCTCACTCACGGACAGGGGAAATTCACCCCTCCACTTT. Translated, it gives CASSLTDRGNSPLHF.

The J gene is TRBJ2-7, the V gene TRBV5-6, with no clear D. The germline V gene has CDR1 SGHDT and CDR2 YYEEEE. Trimming left V 0 bases short and J 1 base short, with 8 bases between. The CDR3 sequence is 14 residues long. The CDR3 here is CASSLASLSYEQYF. The CDR3 nucleotides are TGTGCCAGCAGCTTGGCCAGCTTATCCTACGAGCAGTACTTC.

The gene calls are TRBV6-5 and TRBJ2-2; 7 bases align to TRBD2. In germline, CDR1 is MNHEY, CDR2 SVGAGI. The CDR3 length is 15 residues. The trim removed 4 bases at V and 4 bases at J, leaving 6 bases unmatched. The CDR3 DNA reads TGTGCCAGCAGTTGGGGGGGGGTGGTCACCGGGGAGCTGTTTTTT. It encodes CASSWGGVVTGELFF.

V and J are TRBV18 and TRBJ1-1, with D hard to call. The CDR3 consists of 13 residues. V lost 1 base and J 2 bases, leaving 5 bases between the germline ends. Germline CDR1 is KGHSH and CDR2 is LQKENI. DNA for the CDR3: TGTGCCAGCTCACCACTCATTAACACTGAAGCTTTCTTT. Protein product: CASSPLINTEAFF.

The V and J genes are TRBV7-9 and TRBJ2-1; D is perhaps TRBD1 (7 bases). CDR1 and CDR2 (germline): SEHNR, FQNEAQ (reference sequence). The CDR3 contains 15 residues. V lost 5 bases to trimming and J lost 8 bases, with 19 bases between them. CDR3 sequence: CASSPPGGMGDEQFF. CDR3 in DNA: TGTGCCAGCAGCCCCCCAGGGGGGATGGGGGATGAGCAGTTCTTC.

The chain joins TRBV10-3 to TRBJ1-3; D unresolved. V was trimmed by 10 bases and J by 0 bases, leaving 10 bases between them. CDR3 length: 13 amino acids. Germline CDR1 and CDR2: ENHRY and SYGVKD. The CDR3 sequence is CATSASSGNTIYF. CDR3 DNA sequence: TGTGCCACAAGCGCCAGCTCTGGAAACACCATATATTTT.

V is TRBV10-3 and J is TRBJ1-2; D possibly corresponds to TRBD1 (5 bases). This CDR3 comprises 14 residues. Trimming cost V 2 bases and J 5 bases, with 12 bases left between them. Germline assignment: CDR1 ENHRY and CDR2 SYGVKD. The DNA for the CDR3 is TGTGCCATCAGTGAGCCAGGGAAGGGGTATGGCTACACCTTC. Translated: CAISEPGKGYGYTF.

J is TRBJ2-3 and V is TRBV3-1 (or the pseudogene TRBV3-2); D call uncertain. V was clipped by 0 bases and J by 1 base, with 14 bases between them. The CDR3 spans 17 residues. The germline V gene encodes CDR1 LGHDT and CDR2 YNNKEL (reference sequence). CDR3 DNA sequence: TGTGCCAGCAGCCAAGATATCAAACCTCCCCGCACAGATACGCAGTATTTT. It yields the protein CASSQDIKPPRTDTQYF.

The chain uses TRBV28 and TRBJ2-3, with a possible D match to TRBD1 (6 bases). Trimming took 6 bases from V and 0 from J, leaving 10 bases between them. The length of the CDR3 is 14 residues. CDR1 is MDHEN, CDR2 SYDVKM, per germline. The CDR3 DNA sequence: TGTGCCAGCAGCCGGGACATTAGCACAGATACGCAGTATTTT. Its translation is CASSRDISTDTQYF.

The genes are TRBV19 and TRBJ2-3, with 9 positions matching TRBD1. This CDR3 contains 16 residues. The ends lost 4 bases at V and 0 bases at J; junction bases unmatched: 5. From germline, CDR1 is LNHDA and CDR2 SQIVND (reference sequence). This chain's CDR3 is CASSNTGTGSTDTQYF. CDR3 DNA: TGTGCCAGTAGTAACACCGGGACAGGGAGCACAGATACGCAGTATTTT.

This clone was detected a few times. The chain joins TRBV7-2 to TRBJ2-2; D is unresolved. V lost 1 base and J lost 1, with 7 bases in between. Looked up from germline, CDR1 is SGHTA and CDR2 is FQGNSA. This CDR3 has 15 residues. CDR3 residues: CASSLDRMNTGELFF. CDR3 DNA: TGTGCCAGCAGCTTAGACAGAATGAACACCGGGGAGCTGTTTTTT.

The chain combines TRBV6-5 with TRBJ2-7; D gene uncertain. Trimming shortened V by 1 base and J by 12 bases, and 10 bases separated the two germline ends. Germline loops: CDR1 MNHEY, CDR2 SVGAGI. There are 11 residues in the CDR3. The CDR3 DNA sequence: TGTGCCAGCAGTTACTACGGCAAATCGTACTTC. Protein sequence: CASSYYGKSYF.

This clone was counted only a few times. CDR3 in amino acids: CASSGGPGTRNYGYTF. The CDR3 DNA sequence: TGTGCCAGCAGTGGCGGTCCCGGGACACGAAACTATGGCTACACCTTC. The chain recombines TRBV6-1 with TRBJ1-2, with D maybe TRBD1 (6 bases). V gave up 4 bases and J gave up 2 bases, with 17 bases separating them. The CDR3 contains 16 residues. Looked up from germline, CDR1 is MNHNS and CDR2 is SASEGT.

This clone was seen a handful of times. V and J are TRBV19 and TRBJ1-3; D ambiguous. V lost 7 bases, J lost 2 bases, and 9 bases lay in between. The CDR3 extends over 13 amino acids. Germline CDR1 and CDR2: LNHDA and SQIVND (reference sequence). The CDR3 DNA reads TGTGCCAGTATGGAGTGGCCTGGAAACACCATATATTTT. The encoded protein is CASMEWPGNTIYF.

This chain uses TRBV7-3 with TRBJ2-1; 11 positions agree with TRBD2. The CDR3 length is 16 residues. Per germline, CDR1 SGHTA and CDR2 FQGTGA. V shed 1 base, J shed 9 bases, and the junction held 8 bases outside the gene matches. This chain's CDR3 is CASSLSVLAGASEQFF. In nucleotides, the CDR3 is TGTGCCAGCAGCTTAAGTGTACTAGCGGGAGCCAGTGAGCAGTTCTTC.

This chain uses TRBV28 with TRBJ1-1; D gene uncertain. From germline, CDR1 is MDHEN and CDR2 SYDVKM. With 3 bases removed from V and 1 base from J, the gap between germline ends came to 9 bases. The CDR3 is 14 amino acids. The CDR3 loop reads CASSLYNKNTEAFF. CDR3 in DNA: TGTGCCAGCAGTTTGTATAACAAGAACACTGAAGCTTTCTTT. The complete variable domain, with remaining parts taken from reference TRBV28 and TRBJ1-1, reads DVKVTQSSRYLVKRTGEKVFLECVQDMDHENMFWYRQDPGLGLRLIYFSYDVKMKEKGDIPEGYSVSREKKERFSLILESASTNQTSMYLCASSLYNKNTEAFFGQGTRLTVV.

V and J are TRBV5-8 and TRBJ1-1, with D perhaps TRBD1 (5 bases). There are 15 residues in the CDR3. Germline assignment: CDR1 SGHTS and CDR2 YDEGEE. V lost 2 bases and J lost 2, with 13 bases in between. The CDR3 reads CASSFGGGTNTEAFF. The CDR3 nucleotides read TGTGCCAGCAGCTTTGGGGGGGGGACTAACACTGAAGCTTTCTTT.